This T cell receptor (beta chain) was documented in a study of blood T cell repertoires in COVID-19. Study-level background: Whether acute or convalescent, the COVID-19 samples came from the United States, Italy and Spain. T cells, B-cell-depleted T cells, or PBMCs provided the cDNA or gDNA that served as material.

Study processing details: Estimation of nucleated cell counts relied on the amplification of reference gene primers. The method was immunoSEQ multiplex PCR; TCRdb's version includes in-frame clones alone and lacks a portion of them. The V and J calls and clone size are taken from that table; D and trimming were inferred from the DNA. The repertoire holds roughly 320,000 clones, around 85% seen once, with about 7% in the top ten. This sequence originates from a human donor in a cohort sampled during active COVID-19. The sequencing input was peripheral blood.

In nucleotides, the CDR3 is TGTGCCACCAGGAGGACAGGGGACACTGAAGCTTTCTTT. Translation: CATRRTGDTEAFF. The chain links TRBV24-1 to TRBJ1-1; 9 positions match TRBD1. The V gene's germline CDR1 is KGHDR and CDR2 SFDVKD. V shed 7 bases and J 3 bases; nucleotides not matched to a gene: 2. This CDR3 region has 13 residues.